Listed here are 7 T cell receptor beta chains from one sample, sequenced in a study of cytomegalovirus exposure and HLA in healthy donors. The PCR had 60 Vbeta and 13 Jbeta primers. Method: immunoSEQ multiplex PCR; TCRdb's copy keeps in-frame clones and lacks some. The sample includes some 120,000 clones, 65% to 80% of them seen just once. The sample comprised PBMCs. These TCRs come from a woman aged 60-75 years in good health and CMV-seropositive.

This rearrangement joins TRBV27 to TRBJ2-7; D perhaps matches TRBD2 (6 bases). Germline-derived CDR1 and CDR2 are MNHEY and SMNVEV (reference sequence). The CDR3 has 14 amino acids. V gave up 5 bases and J gave up 0 bases, with 11 bases separating them. The CDR3 here is CASSDGGSSYEQYF. CDR3 in DNA: TGTGCCAGCAGTGACGGGGGATCCTCCTACGAGCAGTACTTC.

The chain carries TRBV6-6 and TRBJ1-5; 7 nucleotides agree with TRBD1. V shed 6 bases, J shed 7 bases, and the junction held 15 bases outside the gene matches. The CDR3 is made up of 16 amino acids. Germline V lookup: CDR1 MNHNY, CDR2 SVGAGI (reference sequence). For the CDR3, the DNA is TGTGCCAGCAGCCCCGCTACAGGGGAAGGGGCCCAGCCCCAGCATTTT. It specifies CASSPATGEGAQPQHF.

The chain couples TRBV7-2 to TRBJ1-5; TRBD1 aligns across 7 bases. CDR1 and CDR2 (germline): SGHTA, FQGNSA. This CDR3 has 16 amino acids. Trimming at V came to 5 bases and at J to 3 bases, leaving 10 bases not matched to a gene. The CDR3 here is CASSPRGDRINQPQHF. The CDR3, as DNA: TGTGCCAGCAGCCCCCGAGGGGACAGAATCAATCAGCCCCAGCATTTT.

This chain joins TRBV9 and TRBJ2-3, with D tentatively TRBD2 (6 bases). Germline V gene lookup returns CDR1 SGDLS and CDR2 YYNGEE. Deletions cut 1 base from V and 2 bases from J, with 11 bases between. This CDR3 is 15 amino acids long. Here the CDR3 reads CASSVQAGLTDTQYF. DNA of the CDR3: TGTGCCAGCAGCGTACAGGCGGGGCTCACAGATACGCAGTATTTT.

The gene calls are TRBV9 and TRBJ2-7, with a possible D match to TRBD2 (7 bases). Germline lookup yields CDR1 SGDLS and CDR2 YYNGEE. This CDR3 is built from 14 residues. V gave up 0 bases and J gave up 5 bases, with 12 bases separating them. The CDR3 sequence is CASSVGGGPHEQYF. The CDR3, as DNA: TGTGCCAGCAGCGTAGGGGGGGGCCCCCACGAGCAGTACTTC.

The rearrangement links TRBV18 to TRBJ1-2, with D hard to call. V lost 2 bases and J lost 3, with 10 bases in between. Germline values: CDR1 KGHSH, CDR2 LQKENI. The CDR3 is 14 amino acids. The CDR3 sequence: CASSPNPGDYGYTF. Here the CDR3 DNA reads TGTGCCAGCTCACCAAACCCCGGGGACTATGGCTACACCTTC. The full variable domain, completed using reference TRBV18 and TRBJ1-2, is NAGVMQNPRHLVRRRGQEARLRCSPMKGHSHVYWYRQLPEEGLKFMVYLQKENIIDESGMPKERFSAEFPKEGPSILRIQQVVRGDSAAYFCASSPNPGDYGYTFGSGTRLTVV.

V is TRBV7-2 and J is TRBJ2-1; tentatively, D is TRBD1 (6 bases). Germline CDR1 is SGHTA and CDR2 is FQGNSA. V lost 4 bases and J lost 9, with 13 bases in between. There are 13 residues in the CDR3. CDR3 protein: CASSSPQGTEQFF. DNA for the CDR3: TGTGCCAGCAGCTCACCCCAGGGGACTGAGCAGTTCTTC.